This T cell receptor beta chain was captured in a study of OX40 agonist ivuxolimab in advanced cancers. The data were produced by immunoSEQ multiplex PCR, yet TCRdb's version contains in-frame clones alone and is incomplete. The sample comprises fewer than 80,000 clones, 75% to 80% of which are singletons, and 1.5% to 2% rests with the top ten. The CDR3 runs to 12 residues. This TCR derives from an adult with an advanced solid tumor such as melanoma, head and neck, liver or kidney cancer. The chain is built from TRBV21-1 and TRBJ2-2; the table's D gene call, TRBD1, was not cross checked with the DNA. TRBV21-1 is annotated as a pseudogene. The sequences come from CD4+ or CD8+ T cells sorted from blood, collected in a trial of the OX40 agonist ivuxolimab. This CDR3 reads CASRSGAGELFF. Here the CDR3 DNA reads TGTGCCAGCAGGTCAGGGGCCGGGGAGCTGTTTTTT.